This T cell receptor (beta chain) derives from a study of cytomegalovirus exposure and HLA in healthy donors. Study conclusions and caveats: A few chains tied to CMV proved CMV antigen-specific in vitro. CMV serostatus was the sole immune exposure data available. Some public TCRs appeared in many individuals, while most sequences were rare.

The CDR3 is 13 amino acids. Germline CDR1 is GTSNPN and CDR2 is SVGIG (reference sequence). V lost 5 bases and J lost 5; bases outside the gene matches: 3. The PCR employed 60 Vbeta primers together with 13 Jbeta primers. Authors' processing steps: In a later analysis, the count reached some 73 million unique TCR beta chains, with around 10 million shared. Sequencing used immunoSEQ multiplex PCR; TCRdb keeps in-frame clones, though not all of them. Clonal size and the V and J genes are those of that table, whereas D and trimming came from the DNA. Of over 55,000 clones listed, roughly 67% are singletons. This clone has a handful of counts. As yet, its antigen is unknown.

The TCR comes from a man aged 40-49 years in good health and CMV-seropositive. The chain combines TRBV30 with TRBJ2-1; 10 nucleotides line up with TRBD2. Source material: PBMCs. In DNA, the CDR3 is TGTGCCTGGTCGGGACTAGCGAACAATGAGCAGTTCTTC. This sequence encodes CAWSGLANNEQFF.